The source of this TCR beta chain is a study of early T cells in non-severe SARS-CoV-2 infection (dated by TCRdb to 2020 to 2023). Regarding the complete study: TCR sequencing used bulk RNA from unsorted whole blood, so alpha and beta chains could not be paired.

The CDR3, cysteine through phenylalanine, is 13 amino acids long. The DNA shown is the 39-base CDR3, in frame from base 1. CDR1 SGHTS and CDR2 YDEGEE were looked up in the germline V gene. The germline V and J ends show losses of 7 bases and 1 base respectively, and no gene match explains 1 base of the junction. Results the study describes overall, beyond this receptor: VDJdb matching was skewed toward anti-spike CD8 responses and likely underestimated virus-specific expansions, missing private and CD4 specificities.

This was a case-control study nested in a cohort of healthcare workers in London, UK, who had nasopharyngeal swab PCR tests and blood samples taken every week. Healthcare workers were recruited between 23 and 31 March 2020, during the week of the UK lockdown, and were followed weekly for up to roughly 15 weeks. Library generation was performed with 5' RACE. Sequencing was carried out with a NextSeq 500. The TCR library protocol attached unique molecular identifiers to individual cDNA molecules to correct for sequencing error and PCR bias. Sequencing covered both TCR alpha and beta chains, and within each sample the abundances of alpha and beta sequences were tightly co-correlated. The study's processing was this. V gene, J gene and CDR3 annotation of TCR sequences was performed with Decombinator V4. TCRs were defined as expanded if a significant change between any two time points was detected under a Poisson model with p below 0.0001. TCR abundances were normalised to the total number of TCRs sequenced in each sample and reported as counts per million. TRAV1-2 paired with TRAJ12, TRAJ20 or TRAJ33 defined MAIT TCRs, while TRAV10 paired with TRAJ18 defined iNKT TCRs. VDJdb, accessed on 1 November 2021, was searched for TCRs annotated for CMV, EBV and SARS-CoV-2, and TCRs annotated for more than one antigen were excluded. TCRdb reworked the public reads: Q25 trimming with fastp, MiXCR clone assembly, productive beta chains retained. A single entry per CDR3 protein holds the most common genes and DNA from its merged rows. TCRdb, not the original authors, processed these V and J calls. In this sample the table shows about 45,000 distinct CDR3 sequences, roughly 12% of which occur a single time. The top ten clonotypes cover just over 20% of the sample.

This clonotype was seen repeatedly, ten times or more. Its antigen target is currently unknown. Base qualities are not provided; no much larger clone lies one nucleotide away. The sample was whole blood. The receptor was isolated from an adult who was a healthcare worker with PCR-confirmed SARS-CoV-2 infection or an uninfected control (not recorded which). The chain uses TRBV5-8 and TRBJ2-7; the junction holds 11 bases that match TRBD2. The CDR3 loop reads CASRTSGSYEQYF. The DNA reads TGTGCCAGCCGGACTAGCGGGTCCTACGAGCAGTACTTC.